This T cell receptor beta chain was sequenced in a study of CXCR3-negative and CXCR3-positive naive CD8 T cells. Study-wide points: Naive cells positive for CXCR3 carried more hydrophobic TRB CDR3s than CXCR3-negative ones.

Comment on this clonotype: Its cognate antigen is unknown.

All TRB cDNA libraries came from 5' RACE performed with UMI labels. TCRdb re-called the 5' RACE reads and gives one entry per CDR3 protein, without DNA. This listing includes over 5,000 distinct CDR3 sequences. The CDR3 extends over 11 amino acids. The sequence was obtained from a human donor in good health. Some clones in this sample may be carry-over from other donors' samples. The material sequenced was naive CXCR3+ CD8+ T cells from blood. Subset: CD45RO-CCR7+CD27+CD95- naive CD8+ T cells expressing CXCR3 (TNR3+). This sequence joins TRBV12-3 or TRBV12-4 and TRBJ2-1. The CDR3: CASRLWNEQFF.